Presented here are 5 T cell receptor beta chains from one specimen sequenced in a study of blood T cell repertoires in COVID-19. Sequencing used immunoSEQ multiplex PCR; TCRdb keeps in-frame clones, though not all of them. The data show under 150,000 clones, 85% to 90% seen once. Source material: peripheral blood. These receptors were taken from a woman between 55 and 75 years old with COVID-19, enrolled during active disease.

The chain recombines TRBV4-3 with TRBJ1-1; possible D gene TRBD1, 6 bases. Deletions cut 0 bases from V and 0 bases from J, with 11 bases between. The length of the CDR3 is 16 residues. CDR1 is LGHNA, CDR2 YSLEER, per germline. The CDR3 region is CASSQDRGGLNTEAFF. As DNA, the CDR3 is TGCGCCAGCAGCCAAGATCGCGGGGGCCTGAACACTGAAGCTTTCTTT.

The chain couples TRBV27 to TRBJ2-7; D might be TRBD1 (6 bases). This CDR3 spans 14 amino acids. Germline CDR1 MNHEY, CDR2 SMNVEV (reference sequence). V was shortened by 4 bases and J by 2 bases, with 12 bases between the two germline ends. DNA of the CDR3: TGTGCCAGCAGTTCATACAGGGCGCCCTACGAGCAGTACTTC. The encoded protein is CASSSYRAPYEQYF.

This clone was detected only once. J is TRBJ2-1 and V is TRBV19; the match to TRBD1 covers 9 bases. The germline CDR1 and CDR2 sequences are LNHDA and SQIVND (reference sequence). With 4 bases clipped from V and 3 bases from J, the junction kept 4 bases outside the gene matches. The CDR3 contains 15 residues. As DNA, the CDR3 is TGTGCCAGTAGTACAACAGGGGGCGACTACAATGAGCAGTTCTTC. This sequence encodes CASSTTGGDYNEQFF.

The rearrangement uses TRBV27 and TRBJ2-7, with TRBD2 as a possible D gene (5 bases). Germline lookup yields CDR1 MNHEY and CDR2 SMNVEV (reference sequence). The CDR3 totals 17 residues. V was trimmed by 5 bases and J by 2 bases, leaving 22 bases between them. CDR3 nucleotide sequence: TGTGCCAGCAGTCTCCTCCCGGGCGGCGGGTACCCCTACGAGCAGTACTTC. Protein sequence: CASSLLPGGGYPYEQYF.

This clone was detected only once. V is TRBV29-1 and J is TRBJ2-7; no clear D gene. Per germline, CDR1 SQVTM and CDR2 ANQGSEA. The ends were cut back, 2 bases at V and 2 bases at J, with 7 bases in the middle. The CDR3 contains 12 residues. The CDR3 here is CSVESQTYEQYF. The DNA of the CDR3 is TGCAGCGTTGAATCACAGACCTACGAGCAGTACTTC.